One sample yielded the 13 T cell receptor beta chains listed below, sequenced in a study of blood T cell repertoires in COVID-19. The method was immunoSEQ multiplex PCR; TCRdb's version includes in-frame clones alone and lacks a portion of them. The sample yields under 250,000 clones, 65% to 85% seen once. Material: peripheral blood. The receptors here all came from a human donor in a cohort sampled during active COVID-19.

This clone was recorded only once. The chain couples TRBV7-2 to TRBJ2-7; tentatively, D is TRBD2 (5 bases). In germline, CDR1 is SGHTA, CDR2 FQGNSA. Trimming cost V 4 bases and J 2 bases, with 12 bases left between them. The CDR3 runs 14 residues. This chain's CDR3 is CASSSTTSPYEQYF. As DNA, the CDR3 is TGTGCCAGCAGCTCGACTACCTCTCCCTACGAGCAGTACTTC.

This chain uses TRBV7-2 with TRBJ2-7; the D is unclear. The V end was cut by 1 base, the J end by 0 bases, with 10 bases between. The CDR3 loop spans 15 amino acids. Per the germline V gene, CDR1 is SGHTA and CDR2 is FQGNSA. The CDR3 DNA is TGTGCCAGCAGCTTAGAGTTCGCGGTCTCCTACGAGCAGTACTTC. This sequence encodes CASSLEFAVSYEQYF.

The V and J genes are TRBV19 and TRBJ2-5; D uncertain. Germline V lookup: CDR1 LNHDA, CDR2 SQIVND (reference sequence). The CDR3 sequence is 13 residues long. The germline V and J ends were trimmed by 2 bases and 2 bases, with 6 bases remaining between them. CDR3 DNA: TGTGCCAGTAGTATAACTCTTCAAGAGACCCAGTACTTC. This encodes CASSITLQETQYF.

This sequence joins TRBV28 and TRBJ2-1; tentative D call: TRBD2 (6 bases). Germline V gene data show CDR1 as MDHEN and CDR2 as SYDVKM. Between the trimmed V and J ends, which lost 7 bases and 0 bases, there was a span of 16 bases. The CDR3 extends over 16 amino acids. The DNA of the CDR3 is TGTGCCAGCATCATTGGGTCCGGGGGCTCCTACAATGAGCAGTTCTTC. Translated: CASIIGSGGSYNEQFF.

CDR3 amino acids: CASSPPGQGGYGYTF. The CDR3 nucleotides read TGTGCCAGCTCACCGCCGGGACAGGGGGGCTATGGCTACACCTTC. The V gene is TRBV18, the J gene TRBJ1-2; the match to TRBD1 covers 11 bases. The germline V gene has CDR1 KGHSH and CDR2 LQKENI. Trimming cost V 3 bases and J 4 bases; bases outside gene matches: 4. The CDR3 has 15 residues.

This chain joins TRBV10-2 and TRBJ1-6; TRBD1 is a possible D gene (6 bases). This CDR3 has 14 amino acids. Trimming removed 5 bases at V and 10 bases at J, with 15 bases between. Per germline, CDR1 WSHSY and CDR2 SAAADI. The CDR3 DNA is TGCGCCAGCAGTACGAACAGGGCACCATCACCCCTCCACTTT. This codes for CASSTNRAPSPLHF.

V is TRBV6-6 and J is TRBJ1-3; 10 positions agree with TRBD1. Germline CDR1 MNHNY, CDR2 SVGAGI (reference sequence). The CDR3 length is 14 residues. J lost 4 bases, V lost 6 bases, and 3 bases had no gene match. The DNA for the CDR3 is TGTGCCAGCAGGACGGACAGGGGGGGAAACACCATATATTTT. Translated, it gives CASRTDRGGNTIYF.

This chain links TRBV19 with TRBJ2-7; D is undetermined. Trimming left V 5 bases short and J 0 bases short, with 17 bases between. Germline-derived CDR1 and CDR2 are LNHDA and SQIVND (reference sequence). The CDR3 length is 16 residues. CDR3 bases: TGTGCCAGTAGTCCACGTGGTCTTTTGGCCTCCTACGAGCAGTACTTC. Protein product: CASSPRGLLASYEQYF.

The chain has TRBV4-1 and TRBJ2-7; 11 bases are shared with TRBD2. The V gene end was trimmed by 4 bases and the J gene end by 6 bases; junction bases not matched to a gene: 2. Germline CDR1 and CDR2: MGHRA and YSYEKL. CDR3 length: 13 residues. The CDR3 here is CASSLAGGLEQYF. The CDR3 coding sequence is TGCGCCAGCAGCCTAGCGGGAGGGCTCGAGCAGTACTTC.

V gene TRBV9 combines with J gene TRBJ2-7, with 11 bases matching TRBD2. The CDR3 has 16 amino acids. J lost 7 bases, V lost 0 bases, and 9 bases had no gene match. Germline lookup yields CDR1 SGDLS and CDR2 YYNGEE. The CDR3 DNA reads as TGTGCCAGCAGCGTAGGGGAACTAGCGGGAGTGCGGGAGCAGTACTTC. Translating gives CASSVGELAGVREQYF.

For this clone: Compared with germline, one end of the junction differs, possibly owing to a read error. The chain combines TRBV24-1 with TRBJ1-5; the match to TRBD1 covers 8 bases. Per the germline V gene, CDR1 is KGHDR and CDR2 is SFDVKD. This CDR3 is built from 16 residues. The CDR3 loop reads CATSDPLAGGNQPQHF. The CDR3 coding sequence is TGTGCCACCAGTGATCCCCTGGCAGGGGGCAACCAGCCCCAGCATTTT.

The gene calls are TRBV24-1 and TRBJ2-3, with D perhaps TRBD2 (5 bases). V lost 4 bases and J lost 8, with 15 bases in between. Germline V gives CDR1 KGHDR, CDR2 SFDVKD. The CDR3 has 14 amino acids. In DNA form, the CDR3 reads TGTGCCACCAGTGACCCCGGGGAGCAGGCTACGCAGTATTTT. Translated, it gives CATSDPGEQATQYF.

This clone turned up a few times. The chain recombines TRBV27 with TRBJ1-5; no reliable D call. From germline, CDR1 is MNHEY and CDR2 SMNVEV (reference sequence). CDR3 length equals 17 residues. The V gene lost 4 bases and the J gene lost 0 bases, with 16 bases spanning the gap. CDR3 residues: CASSSIYGGDSNQPQHF. Here the CDR3 DNA reads TGTGCCAGCAGTTCCATCTACGGCGGGGATAGCAATCAGCCCCAGCATTTT.